What follows are 14 T cell receptor beta chains derived from one specimen sequenced in a study of CD8 T cells in Susac syndrome. Random hexamers were used to reverse transcribe the RNA input (about 0.5 to 1 ug). TCRdb fed the immunoSEQ multiplex PCR reads into MiXCR, producing one record per CDR3 protein. The repertoire holds 150,000 or so distinct CDR3 sequences, with approximately 94% as singletons. Sample: CD4+ T cells from PBMCs. These receptors originate from a human donor with multiple sclerosis.

The genes are TRBV2 and TRBJ1-2; D ambiguous. The CDR3 has 12 residues. The germline V and J ends were trimmed by 3 bases and 8 bases, with 10 bases remaining between them. Germline values: CDR1 SNHLY, CDR2 FYNNEI. The CDR3 here is CASSDTESGYTF. The CDR3 DNA is TGTGCCAGCAGTGATACCGAGTCGGGCTACACCTTC.

The V and J genes are TRBV27 and TRBJ2-7, with a possible D match to TRBD1 (6 bases). Looked up from germline, CDR1 is MNHEY and CDR2 is SMNVEV (reference sequence). Deletions cut 6 bases from V and 2 bases from J, with 14 bases between. The CDR3 loop spans 14 amino acids. The CDR3 DNA reads as TGTGCCAGCAGCTCGGAGGACAGACCCTACGAGCAGTACTTC. It translates to CASSSEDRPYEQYF.

The V and J genes are TRBV20-1 and TRBJ1-2, with D maybe TRBD1 (5 bases). This CDR3 is 15 amino acids long. The V end was cut by 2 bases, the J end by 4 bases, with 17 bases between. Germline CDR1 DFQATT, CDR2 SNEGSKA (reference sequence). CDR3 sequence: CSARRRDGLGYGYTF. The CDR3, as DNA: TGCAGTGCTAGAAGGAGGGACGGGCTAGGCTATGGCTACACCTTC.

The chain couples TRBV20-1 to TRBJ1-5; D gene ambiguous. Trimming removed 2 bases at V and 1 base at J, with 18 bases between. Germline V lookup: CDR1 DFQATT, CDR2 SNEGSKA (reference sequence). The CDR3 contains 17 residues. Written as DNA, the CDR3 is TGCAGTGCTAGACATACCGGCCTACCTGGAAGCAATCAGCCCCAGCATTTT. Protein: CSARHTGLPGSNQPQHF.

V and J are TRBV18 and TRBJ2-1; perhaps TRBD1 as D (6 bases). The CDR3 covers 13 residues. Germline assignment: CDR1 KGHSH and CDR2 LQKENI. Deletions cut 6 bases from V and 7 bases from J, with 13 bases between. The CDR3 reads CASSPGHLNEQFF. The CDR3 coding sequence is TGTGCCAGCTCCCCGGGACATTTGAATGAGCAGTTCTTC.

The gene calls are TRBV12-3 or TRBV12-4 and TRBJ2-1; 10 nucleotides line up with TRBD2. The CDR3 runs to 15 residues. The J segment lost 4 bases and the V segment lost 6 bases, leaving 6 bases of the junction unmatched. The CDR3 DNA reads TGTGCCAGCAGGCCAACTAGCGGGGCTTACAATGAGCAGTTCTTC. Protein product: CASRPTSGAYNEQFF.

V usage is TRBV11-2 and J usage is TRBJ2-5; D unclear. V was shortened by 3 bases and J by 7 bases, with 12 bases between the two germline ends. Per the germline V gene, CDR1 is SGHAT and CDR2 is FQNNGV. The CDR3 is made up of 13 amino acids. Written as DNA, the CDR3 is TGTGCCAGCAGCTTGGTCCCGGACGGGACCCAGTACTTC. It encodes CASSLVPDGTQYF.

This clonotype was detected once. The V gene is TRBV7-9, the J gene TRBJ1-1, with unresolved D. Between the trimmed V and J ends, which lost 0 bases and 4 bases, there was a span of 12 bases. The germline V gene encodes CDR1 SEHNR and CDR2 FQNEAQ (reference sequence). The CDR3 totals 15 residues. The CDR3 DNA reads as TGTGCCAGCAGCTTAGCCGGATCCGCCCTCACTGAAGCTTTCTTT. Protein sequence: CASSLAGSALTEAFF.

The CDR3 is CASSLLPPKNIQYF. The CDR3 nucleotides are TGTGCCAGCAGTTTACTTCCCCCCAAAAACATTCAGTACTTC. This chain connects TRBV12-3 or TRBV12-4 to TRBJ2-4; unclear D gene. The V gene lost 2 bases and the J gene lost 2 bases, with 7 bases spanning the gap. The CDR3 runs 14 residues.

The chain carries TRBV5-8 and TRBJ2-5; D may correspond to TRBD1 or TRBD2 (5 bases each). V was clipped by 4 bases and J by 4 bases, with 11 bases between them. CDR3 size: 13 residues. Germline V CDR1 and CDR2: SGHTS, YDEGEE. CDR3 sequence (DNA): TGTGCCAGCAGCGGGAGTGGGGCAGAGACCCAGTACTTC. Amino acids: CASSGSGAETQYF.

This clonotype has a single count. The chain combines TRBV7-2 with TRBJ1-1; TRBD1 is a possible D gene (5 bases). Trimming shortened V by 6 bases and J by 4 bases, and 18 bases separated the two germline ends. Germline assignment: CDR1 SGHTA and CDR2 FQGNSA. CDR3 length: 15 amino acids. As DNA, the CDR3 is TGTGCCAGCAGTCCCGGACACGCGACCCTCACTGAAGCTTTCTTT. Translating gives CASSPGHATLTEAFF.

This clonotype appeared a single time. V usage is TRBV20-1 and J usage is TRBJ1-5; no clear D. V dropped 3 bases and J dropped 1 base, with 4 bases sitting between them. The CDR3 contains 12 residues. Germline V gene sequence: CDR1 DFQATT, CDR2 SNEGSKA (reference sequence). CDR3 sequence (DNA): TGCAGTGCTAGTGGGAGCAATCAGCCCCAGCATTTT. This sequence encodes CSASGSNQPQHF.

The rearrangement uses TRBV3-1 and TRBJ2-3; 10 bases are shared with TRBD2. The J segment lost 2 bases and the V segment lost 6 bases, leaving 5 bases of the junction unmatched. CDR3 size: 15 residues. CDR1 and CDR2 from the germline V gene are LGHDT and YNNKEL (reference sequence). The CDR3 DNA reads as TGTGCCAGCAGTCCTAGCGGGGGCACCACAGATACGCAGTATTTT. Its protein is CASSPSGGTTDTQYF.

The chain uses TRBV30 and TRBJ2-2, with D unclear. The CDR3 length is 14 residues. With 0 bases removed from V and 4 bases from J, the gap between germline ends came to 9 bases. Germline V gene lookup returns CDR1 GTSNPN and CDR2 SVGIG (reference sequence). The DNA of the CDR3 is TGTGCCTGGAGTGTAGGGTTAATCACCGGGGAGCTGTTTTTT. Translating it yields CAWSVGLITGELFF.